Listed below are T cell receptor beta chains from one sample, sequenced in a study of cytomegalovirus exposure and HLA in healthy donors. The repertoire was sequenced with immunoSEQ multiplex PCR; TCRdb's copy has only in-frame clones and lacks some. Of 200,000 or so clones in the sample, 81% were seen once. The material sequenced was PBMCs. All receptors derive from a man aged 50 or older in good health and CMV-seronegative. Both conserved end residues are part of each CDR3. The D gene is left open where the match is weak. Clone size, where shown, is once, few, many, or a class for clones that have expanded.

j_gene: TRBJ1-3
len: 15
v_gene: TRBV10-1
abundance: .
d_gene: TRBD1
CDR3aa: CASRTRQGCGNTIYF
CDR3nt: TGCGCCAGCAGAACCCGACAGGGGTGTGGAAACACCATATATTTT

j_gene: TRBJ2-5
len: 17
v_gene: TRBV7-9
abundance: .
d_gene: TRBD2
CDR3aa: CASSLVGLAGAWGTQYF
CDR3nt: TGTGCCAGCAGCTTAGTAGGGCTAGCGGGGGCCTGGGGGACCCAGTACTTC

j_gene: TRBJ1-6
len: 14
v_gene: TRBV6-6
abundance: .
d_gene: .
CDR3aa: CASSYSNYNSPLHF
CDR3nt: TGTGCCAGCAGTTACTCTAACTATAATTCACCCCTCCACTTC

j_gene: TRBJ2-7
len: 14
v_gene: TRBV5-6
abundance: .
d_gene: .
CDR3aa: CASSLGRGLYEQYF
CDR3nt: TGTGCCAGCAGCTTGGGGAGGGGCCTCTACGAGCAGTACTTC

j_gene: TRBJ2-2
len: 11
v_gene: TRBV9
abundance: once
d_gene: .
CDR3aa: CASSVGGELFF
CDR3nt: TGTGCCAGCAGCGTCGGGGGGGAGCTGTTTTTT

j_gene: TRBJ2-1
len: 12
v_gene: TRBV5-6
abundance: once
d_gene: .
CDR3aa: CASSLGGREQFF
CDR3nt: TGTGCCAGCAGCTTGGGGGGCAGGGAGCAGTTCTTC

j_gene: TRBJ1-4
len: 14
v_gene: TRBV5-1
abundance: .
d_gene: TRBD1
CDR3aa: CASSVSGGNEKLFF
CDR3nt: TGCGCCAGCAGCGTGTCAGGGGGGAATGAAAAACTGTTTTTT

j_gene: TRBJ2-2
len: 16
v_gene: TRBV18
abundance: .
d_gene: .
CDR3aa: CASSPGGQSNTGELFF
CDR3nt: TGTGCCAGCTCACCCGGGGGACAGTCGAACACCGGGGAGCTGTTTTTT

j_gene: TRBJ1-6
len: 14
v_gene: TRBV5-1
abundance: .
d_gene: TRBD1
CDR3aa: CASSLTGENSPLHF
CDR3nt: TGCGCCAGCAGCCTGACAGGGGAAAATTCACCCCTCCACTTT

j_gene: TRBJ2-7
len: 15
v_gene: TRBV11-3
abundance: few
d_gene: TRBD2
CDR3aa: CASSDRERGSYEQYF
CDR3nt: TGTGCCAGCAGCGATCGGGAGCGGGGGTCCTACGAGCAGTACTTC

j_gene: TRBJ1-5
len: 15
v_gene: TRBV10-3
abundance: .
d_gene: .
CDR3aa: CAISGGKGGDQPQHF
CDR3nt: TGTGCCATCAGTGGAGGCAAGGGAGGGGATCAGCCCCAGCATTTT

j_gene: TRBJ2-5
len: 17
v_gene: TRBV4-1
abundance: .
d_gene: .
CDR3aa: CASSQDRTGLAGETQYF
CDR3nt: TGCGCCAGCAGCCAAGACCGGACAGGGTTAGCGGGAGAGACCCAGTACTTC

j_gene: TRBJ1-2
len: 15
v_gene: TRBV4-1
abundance: .
d_gene: TRBD1
CDR3aa: CASSQRDSSYLGYTF
CDR3nt: TGCGCCAGCAGCCAAAGGGACAGCTCCTATCTAGGCTACACCTTC

j_gene: TRBJ2-3
len: 14
v_gene: TRBV7-2
abundance: .
d_gene: TRBD1
CDR3aa: CASSFTWTGGTQYF
CDR3nt: TGTGCCAGCAGCTTTACCTGGACAGGCGGAACGCAGTATTTT

j_gene: TRBJ1-3
len: 13
v_gene: TRBV5-5
abundance: .
d_gene: .
CDR3aa: CASSYSLGNTIYF
CDR3nt: TGTGCCAGCAGTTATTCCCTAGGAAACACCATATATTTT

j_gene: TRBJ2-1
len: 15
v_gene: TRBV7-2
abundance: .
d_gene: TRBD1
CDR3aa: CASSEGTGVFDEQFF
CDR3nt: TGTGCCAGCAGCGAAGGGACAGGGGTTTTTGATGAGCAGTTCTTC

j_gene: TRBJ2-5
len: 17
v_gene: TRBV4-1
abundance: .
d_gene: .
CDR3aa: CASSQDGGQILQETQYF
CDR3nt: TGCGCCAGCAGCCAAGACGGAGGGCAGATACTACAAGAGACCCAGTACTTC

j_gene: TRBJ1-4
len: 14
v_gene: TRBV7-9
abundance: few
d_gene: .
CDR3aa: CASSRQGLNEKLFF
CDR3nt: TGTGCCAGCAGCCGTCAGGGGCTTAATGAAAAACTGTTTTTT